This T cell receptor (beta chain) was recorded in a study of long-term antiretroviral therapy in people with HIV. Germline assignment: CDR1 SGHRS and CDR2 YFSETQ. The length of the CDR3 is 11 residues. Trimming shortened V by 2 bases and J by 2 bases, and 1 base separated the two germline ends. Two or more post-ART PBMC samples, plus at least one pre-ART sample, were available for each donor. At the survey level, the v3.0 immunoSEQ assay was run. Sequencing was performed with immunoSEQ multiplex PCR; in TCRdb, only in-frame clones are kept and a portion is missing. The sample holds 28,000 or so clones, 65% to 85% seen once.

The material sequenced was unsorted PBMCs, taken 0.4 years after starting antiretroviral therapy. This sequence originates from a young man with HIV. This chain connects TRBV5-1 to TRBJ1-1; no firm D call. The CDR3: CASSLNTEAFF. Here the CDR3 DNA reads TGCGCCAGCAGCTTAAACACTGAAGCTTTCTTT. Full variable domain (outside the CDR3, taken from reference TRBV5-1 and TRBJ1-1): KAGVTQTPRYLIKTRGQQVTLSCSPISGHRSVSWYQQTPGQGLQFLFEYFSETQRNKGNFPGRFSGRQFSNSRSEMNVSTLELGDSALYLCASSLNTEAFFGQGTRLTVV.